The present TCR beta chain was sequenced within a study of T-cell memory formation after mild COVID-19. Regarding the study as a whole: Balance between CD4 and CD8 was seen in clones contracting day 15 to 85, and a CD4+ lean was seen in later expanders. Researchers report contracting CD4+ clones mostly in CM and EM, with CD8+ clones in EMRA.

A note on this clonotype: Its antigen is unknown.

5'RACE primed at constant segments yielded TCR alpha and TCR beta cDNA libraries bearing sample barcodes and UMIs. Via MiXCR, TCRdb re-called the 5' RACE reads, giving one row per CDR3 protein. The table records 470,000 or so distinct CDR3 sequences, around 18% of them present only once. The CDR3 covers 13 residues. The germline gives CDR1 MNHEY, CDR2 SMNVEV (reference sequence). Trimming cost V 2 bases and J 4 bases, with 9 bases left between them. This receptor was obtained from an adult woman who had mild COVID-19 (a few samples of this study predate the infection). Cell type and time point are not known. This chain joins TRBV27 and TRBJ2-7, with D unresolved. Sequencing was performed on PBMCs or a T cell subset sorted from them (not recorded which). CDR3: CASSLGPQYEQYF. In nucleotides, the CDR3 is TGTGCCAGCAGTTTAGGGCCTCAGTACGAGCAGTACTTC.